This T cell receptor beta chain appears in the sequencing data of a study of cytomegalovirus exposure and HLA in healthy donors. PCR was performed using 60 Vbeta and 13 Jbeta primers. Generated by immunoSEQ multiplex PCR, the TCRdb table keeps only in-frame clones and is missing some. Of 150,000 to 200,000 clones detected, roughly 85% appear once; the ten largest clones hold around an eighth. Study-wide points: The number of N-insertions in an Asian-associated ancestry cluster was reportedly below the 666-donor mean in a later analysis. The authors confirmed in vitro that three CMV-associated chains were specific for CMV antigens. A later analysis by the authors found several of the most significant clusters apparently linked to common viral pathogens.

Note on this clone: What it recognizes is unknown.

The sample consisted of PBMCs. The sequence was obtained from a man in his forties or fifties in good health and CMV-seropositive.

CDR3 in DNA: TGTGCCAGCAGCAGCCGAGGCGCCCGGGAGCTGTTTTTT. Protein sequence: CASSSRGARELFF. The chain has TRBV11-3 and TRBJ2-2; D remains ambiguous. V lost 5 bases and J 9 bases, leaving 13 bases between the germline ends. The CDR3 is 13 amino acids. Germline V CDR1 and CDR2: SGHNT, YENEEA.